This T cell receptor (beta chain) appears in the sequencing data of a study of CD8+ T cells in alopecia areata. cDNA reverse transcribed from extracted RNA served as the sequencing template. Libraries were prepared by immunoSEQ multiplex PCR; TCRdb keeps only in-frame clonotypes and omits some of them. Altogether under 350,000 clones are present, over 45% being singletons, with the ten largest covering under 2%. The CDR3 consists of 13 residues. V gave up 0 bases and J gave up 7 bases, with 10 bases separating them. Germline CDR1 reads SGDLS; CDR2 reads YYNGEE. Treatment noted: oral pan-JAK inhibitor, 5-10 mg twice daily.

The chain couples TRBV9 to TRBJ1-1, with D unresolved. Sequencing was performed on CD4+ T cells sorted from blood, taken at week 24, from a patient treated with tofacitinib. This clonotype originated in a human donor with alopecia areata. CDR3: CASSVVDRYEAFF. In DNA form, the CDR3 reads TGTGCCAGCAGCGTAGTGGACCGCTATGAAGCTTTCTTT.